This T cell receptor (beta chain) was captured in a study of blood T cells in healthy people across ages. Many counts were recorded for this clonotype. The antigen remains unidentified. V lost 0 bases and J lost 2, with 11 bases in between. The CDR3 is 15 amino acids. The germline gives CDR1 SGHDN, CDR2 FVKESK. It was with a sample-barcoded 5' primer and a J-beta primer mix that a second PCR of roughly 6 to 11 cycles was run. MiXCR was run by TCRdb on the 5' RACE reads, yielding one entry per CDR3 protein. This table holds hundreds of thousands of distinct CDR3 sequences, around 28% found once. Whole-study results and caveats: Possibly, changes in expanded clonotypes were confounded because donor CMV status was unknown. Strong correlation existed between TCR beta diversity and naive T cell percentage.

Every donor gave 7.5 to 10 milliliters of peripheral blood. Samples each yielded at least 5 micrograms of total RNA. The material sequenced was blood. The clonotype was recovered from an elderly woman in good health. The chain has TRBV14 and TRBJ2-7; D not certain. The CDR3 DNA follows: TGTGCCAGCAGCCAAGATGCAGCGCGCCCCTACGAGCAGTACTTC. Translated: CASSQDAARPYEQYF. Looking up the rest from reference TRBV14 and TRBJ2-7 gives the full variable domain: EAGVTQFPSHSVIEKGQTVTLRCDPISGHDNLYWYRRVMGKEIKFLLHFVKESKQDESGMPNNRFLAERTGGTYSTLKVQPAELEDSGVYFCASSQDAARPYEQYFGPGTRLTVT.